One and the same sample provided the 9 T cell receptor beta chains below, sequenced in a study of blood T cell repertoires in COVID-19 (TCRdb year 2020). To prepare the library, the immunoSEQ multiplex PCR assay was applied. TCRdb provides this immuneACCESS table in a form limited to in-frame rearrangements. Some clones are lacking; in checked studies, under half of them reflect an unresolved V gene, and why the rest are absent is not known. This sample is represented by 100,000 to 150,000 clones; 60% to 85% of them were singletons. The top ten clonotypes cover under 3% of the sample. The sequencing input was peripheral blood. These receptors all stem from a man between 65 and 80 years old with acute or convalescent COVID-19.

This clone was seen a single time. V and J are TRBV6-6 and TRBJ1-1; D uncertain. CDR3 size: 13 residues. Germline V lookup: CDR1 MNHNY, CDR2 SVGAGI (reference sequence). V lost 1 base and J 3 bases, leaving 6 bases between the germline ends. CDR3 loop: CASSYWRDTEAFF. As DNA, the CDR3 is TGTGCCAGCAGTTACTGGAGGGACACTGAAGCTTTCTTT.

The chain carries TRBV7-2 and TRBJ1-3; 10 positions match TRBD1. J lost 4 bases, V lost 4 bases, and 7 bases had no gene match. Looked up from germline, CDR1 is SGHTA and CDR2 is FQGNSA. The CDR3 consists of 16 residues. CDR3 region: CASSSQGDRGGNTIYF. In DNA, the CDR3 is TGTGCCAGCAGCTCCCAAGGGGACAGGGGAGGAAACACCATATATTTT.

The chain recombines TRBV5-1 with TRBJ1-1; D gene unclear. Trimming removed 1 base from V and 4 bases from J, with 11 bases in between. CDR3 size: 14 residues. Germline V CDR1 and CDR2: SGHRS, YFSETQ. The DNA for the CDR3 is TGCGCCAGCAGCTTGATTGGAGGGCCCACTGAAGCTTTCTTT. Translated: CASSLIGGPTEAFF.

The chain links TRBV3-1 (or the pseudogene TRBV3-2) to TRBJ1-1; D perhaps matches TRBD1 (6 bases). Germline V CDR1 and CDR2: LGHDT, YNNKEL (reference sequence). Trimming removed 0 bases at V and 5 bases at J, with 16 bases between. CDR3 size: 16 residues. The CDR3 bases are TGTGCCAGCAGCCAAGATAGTAGGGCAGGGGTGACTGAAGCTTTCTTT. It codes for CASSQDSRAGVTEAFF.

The table lists this clone with a count of one. Written as DNA, the CDR3 is TGTGCCAGCAGCACCCGAAGCGGGGCAGGGACCCAGTACTTC. Amino acids: CASSTRSGAGTQYF. This chain joins TRBV7-2 and TRBJ2-5; 7 nucleotides agree with TRBD2. The CDR3 is 14 residues long. The V gene's germline CDR1 is SGHTA and CDR2 FQGNSA. J gave up 7 bases and V 5 bases, and 10 bases lay outside the gene matches.

The rearrangement uses TRBV7-8 and TRBJ1-3; no clear D gene. Germline CDR1 SGHVS, CDR2 FQNEAQ. There are 17 residues in the CDR3. V lost 4 bases and J 1 base, leaving 17 bases between the germline ends. As DNA, the CDR3 is TGTGCCAGCAGCTCCTCATCATGGGGAGGATCTGGAAACACCATATATTTT. Its translation is CASSSSSWGGSGNTIYF.

J is TRBJ1-4 and V is TRBV5-1, with D uncertain. The germline V gene encodes CDR1 SGHRS and CDR2 YFSETQ. The ends were cut back, 1 base at V and 0 bases at J, with 10 bases in the middle. This CDR3 comprises 16 residues. The CDR3 DNA reads TGCGCCAGCAGCTTGCGGGGTGATGCAACTAATGAAAAACTGTTTTTT. It specifies CASSLRGDATNEKLFF.

The genes are TRBV7-9 and TRBJ2-3; TRBD2 aligns across 7 bases. Germline CDR1 reads SEHNR; CDR2 reads FQNEAQ (reference sequence). The J segment lost 0 bases and the V segment lost 2 bases, leaving 8 bases of the junction unmatched. This CDR3 is built from 17 residues. CDR3 loop: CASSLFPSGTSTDTQYF. CDR3 nucleotides: TGTGCCAGCAGCTTATTTCCCAGCGGGACGAGCACAGATACGCAGTATTTT.

The V and J genes are TRBV19 and TRBJ1-4; D is perhaps TRBD1 (6 bases). In germline, CDR1 is LNHDA, CDR2 SQIVND (reference sequence). This CDR3 is 13 amino acids long. V shed 6 bases and J shed 8 bases, with 13 bases lying between them. CDR3 loop: CASSGAGVEKLFF. CDR3 DNA sequence: TGTGCCAGTAGCGGCGCAGGGGTCGAAAAACTGTTTTTT.